Below, 21 T cell receptor beta chains from the same sample are listed, as sequenced in a study of cytomegalovirus exposure and HLA in healthy donors. Using immunoSEQ multiplex PCR, the repertoire was profiled, and TCRdb retains in-frame clones only, with some absent. The sample lists 200,000 to 250,000 clones, 80% to 90% occurring once. The sequenced sample consisted of PBMCs. The receptors here all came from a woman younger than 30 in good health and CMV-seronegative.

This clone was seen once. The V gene is TRBV10-1, the J gene TRBJ2-7; 11 bases line up with TRBD2. Trimming cost V 6 bases and J 2 bases; bases outside gene matches: 6. Germline CDR1 is WNHNN and CDR2 is SYGVQD (reference sequence). CDR3 length: 15 amino acids. The CDR3 bases are TGCGCCAGCAGCCGTGCGACTAGCGGGGCCTACGAGCAGTACTTC. Translating gives CASSRATSGAYEQYF.

The CDR3 coding sequence is TGTGCCAGCAGTTTACCTAGCGGGAGTTACAATGAGCAGTTCTTC. Its translation is CASSLPSGSYNEQFF. The V gene is TRBV28, the J gene TRBJ2-1, with 10 bases fitting TRBD2. Trimming took 2 bases from V and 4 from J; bases not matched to a gene: 2. Germline V CDR1 and CDR2: MDHEN, SYDVKM. The CDR3 contains 15 residues.

The V and J genes are TRBV28 and TRBJ2-1; D might be TRBD1 (6 bases). V lost 2 bases to trimming and J lost 4 bases, with 12 bases between them. The CDR3 consists of 15 residues. The germline gives CDR1 MDHEN, CDR2 SYDVKM. The CDR3 region is CASSLRTEIYNEQFF. CDR3 bases: TGTGCCAGCAGTTTAAGGACAGAAATATACAATGAGCAGTTCTTC. Full variable domain (outside the CDR3, taken from reference TRBV28 and TRBJ2-1): DVKVTQSSRYLVKRTGEKVFLECVQDMDHENMFWYRQDPGLGLRLIYFSYDVKMKEKGDIPEGYSVSREKKERFSLILESASTNQTSMYLCASSLRTEIYNEQFFGPGTRLTVL.

This clone was observed once. The chain joins TRBV9 to TRBJ1-5, with D unresolved. V was cut by 0 bases and J by 5 bases, with 9 bases left in between. CDR1 SGDLS and CDR2 YYNGEE come from the germline V gene. CDR3 length: 14 residues. The CDR3 sequence: CASSVGGSDQPQHF. In nucleotides, the CDR3 is TGTGCCAGCAGCGTAGGAGGGTCTGATCAGCCCCAGCATTTT. The whole variable domain, remainder taken from reference TRBV9 and TRBJ1-5, is DSGVTQTPKHLITATGQRVTLRCSPRSGDLSVYWYQQSLDQGLQFLIQYYNGEERAKGNILERFSAQQFPDLHSELNLSSLELGDSALYFCASSVGGSDQPQHFGDGTRLSIL.

The CDR3 DNA reads TGCGCCAGCAGCCAACCCAGGGAAAATGAGCAGTTCTTC. It yields the protein CASSQPRENEQFF. This chain connects TRBV4-1 to TRBJ2-1, with D possibly matching TRBD1 (5 bases). Germline assignment: CDR1 MGHRA and CDR2 YSYEKL. CDR3 length: 13 amino acids. V dropped 2 bases and J dropped 7 bases, with 9 bases sitting between them.

The gene calls are TRBV5-1 and TRBJ2-3, with TRBD2 identical over 9 bases. V trimming: 3 bases; J trimming: 0 bases; junction bases outside the gene matches: 5. The CDR3 runs 16 residues. Germline CDR1 reads SGHRS; CDR2 reads YFSETQ. CDR3 amino acids: CASSSGLAVSTDTQYF. As DNA, the CDR3 is TGCGCCAGCAGCTCGGGACTAGCAGTCAGCACAGATACGCAGTATTTT.

The chain combines TRBV9 with TRBJ2-1, with TRBD1 matching 7 bases. The CDR3 totals 14 residues. In germline, CDR1 is SGDLS, CDR2 YYNGEE. Germline trimming cut 2 bases from V and 8 bases from J; bases unmatched to any gene: 7. CDR3 coding DNA: TGTGCCAGCAGCGTCCGGACAGGTGGAGATGAGCAGTTCTTC. Protein: CASSVRTGGDEQFF.

This clone was found a few times. The chain joins TRBV30 to TRBJ2-7; a weak D match, TRBD2 (6 bases). Trimming pared 5 bases from V and 5 bases from J, leaving 16 bases between. Germline V gene data show CDR1 as GTSNPN and CDR2 as SVGIG (reference sequence). This CDR3 spans 13 amino acids. The CDR3 protein is CAWRHGGVHEQYF. DNA for the CDR3: TGTGCCTGGCGCCATGGAGGGGTCCACGAGCAGTACTTC.

The chain employs TRBV6-5 and TRBJ1-5; perhaps TRBD1 as D (5 bases). Between the trimmed V and J ends, which lost 4 bases and 12 bases, there was a span of 16 bases. Germline loops: CDR1 MNHEY, CDR2 SVGAGI. CDR3 length: 13 residues. CDR3 amino acids: CASSSKWQGGQHF. CDR3 DNA: TGTGCCAGCAGTTCTAAGTGGCAGGGTGGCCAGCATTTT.

This clone was recorded only once. The genes are TRBV15 and TRBJ2-1; 7 bases agree with TRBD2. With 5 bases clipped from V and 5 bases from J, the junction kept 18 bases outside the gene matches. The germline V gene has CDR1 LNHNV and CDR2 YYDKDF (reference sequence). CDR3 length: 18 residues. CDR3 protein: CATSRGTTIIISNNEQFF. The CDR3 DNA sequence: TGTGCCACCAGCCGAGGGACTACAATAATTATATCAAACAATGAGCAGTTCTTC.

The chain has TRBV11-2 and TRBJ2-6, with a weak D call TRBD1 (5 bases). CDR1 is SGHAT, CDR2 FQNNGV, per germline. Trimming stripped 4 bases from V and 4 bases from J, with 11 bases between. The CDR3 spans 15 residues. The CDR3, as DNA: TGTGCCAGCAGCTCCATCAGGGCGGGGGCCAACGTCCTGACTTTC. This encodes CASSSIRAGANVLTF.

This chain links TRBV5-4 with TRBJ1-4; no clear D. CDR3 length: 16 residues. V was trimmed by 0 bases and J by 7 bases, leaving 16 bases between them. Looked up from germline, CDR1 is SGHNT and CDR2 is YYREEE (reference sequence). CDR3 DNA sequence: TGTGCCAGCAGCTTGGAGCCGCGAGGTAACCCTGAAAAACTGTTTTTT. This translates into CASSLEPRGNPEKLFF.

The V gene is TRBV27, the J gene TRBJ1-2; 7 bases are shared with TRBD1. Germline V gene sequence: CDR1 MNHEY, CDR2 SMNVEV (reference sequence). V lost 5 bases to trimming and J lost 3 bases; unmatched junction nucleotides: 3. The CDR3 extends over 13 amino acids. DNA of the CDR3: TGTGCCAGCAGTACCGGGACAGACTATGGCTACACCTTC. Protein: CASSTGTDYGYTF.

The sample holds a few counts of this clone. The CDR3 DNA sequence: TGTGCCAGCAGCTTCCGGGACAGGGCTACCGGGGAGCTGTTTTTT. Residues: CASSFRDRATGELFF. This chain connects TRBV5-6 to TRBJ2-2; 9 bases fit TRBD1. Germline V lookup: CDR1 SGHDT, CDR2 YYEEEE. The CDR3 spans 15 residues. Unmatched junction bases numbered 4, after V lost 2 bases and J lost 5 bases. Drawing the rest from reference TRBV5-6 and TRBJ2-2, the complete variable domain is DAGVTQSPTHLIKTRGQQVTLRCSPKSGHDTVSWYQQALGQGPQFIFQYYEEEERQRGNFPDRFSGHQFPNYSSELNVNALLLGDSALYLCASSFRDRATGELFFGEGSRLTVL.

The chain couples TRBV11-2 to TRBJ2-7; possibly TRBD1 for D (6 bases). The CDR3 has 16 residues. Germline values: CDR1 SGHAT, CDR2 FQNNGV. With 2 bases removed from V and 0 bases from J, the gap between germline ends came to 14 bases. As DNA, the CDR3 is TGTGCCAGCAGCTTATCTACAGGGATCCTCTCCTACGAGCAGTACTTC. Translated: CASSLSTGILSYEQYF.

The chain joins TRBV4-1 to TRBJ2-1; 14 bases fit TRBD2. J lost 8 bases, V lost 2 bases, and 2 bases had no gene match. The CDR3 consists of 15 residues. Looked up from germline, CDR1 is MGHRA and CDR2 is YSYEKL. The CDR3 loop reads CASSQTGLAGDEQFF. As DNA, the CDR3 is TGCGCCAGCAGCCAAACGGGACTAGCGGGAGATGAGCAGTTCTTC.

J is TRBJ2-7 and V is TRBV5-1, with TRBD1 matching over 8 bases. This CDR3 spans 14 amino acids. J gave up 2 bases and V 4 bases, and 5 bases lay outside the gene matches. Germline V gene sequence: CDR1 SGHRS, CDR2 YFSETQ. The chain's CDR3 is CASSIGQGAYEQYF. The CDR3 region has the DNA TGCGCCAGCAGCATAGGACAGGGAGCCTACGAGCAGTACTTC.

This chain joins TRBV29-1 and TRBJ2-5; D perhaps matches TRBD2 (7 bases). CDR3 length: 13 amino acids. The germline V and J ends were trimmed by 4 bases and 3 bases, with 12 bases remaining between them. CDR1 and CDR2 from the germline V gene are SQVTM and ANQGSEA. The CDR3 sequence is CSVVRGGEETQYF. CDR3 bases: TGCAGCGTTGTCAGGGGAGGGGAAGAGACCCAGTACTTC.

The chain uses TRBV28 and TRBJ2-1; tentative D call: TRBD1 (5 bases). V was clipped by 6 bases and J by 3 bases, with 21 bases between them. The CDR3 is 17 residues long. Germline V gene data show CDR1 as MDHEN and CDR2 as SYDVKM. The CDR3 DNA reads TGTGCCAGCAGAGAAAGGAGCAGGCAGGGATTCTACAATGAGCAGTTCTTC. It translates to CASRERSRQGFYNEQFF.

The chain is built from TRBV15 and TRBJ1-5; D is uncertain. Germline V gene sequence: CDR1 LNHNV, CDR2 YYDKDF (reference sequence). V lost 1 base to trimming and J lost 4 bases, with 8 bases between them. The CDR3 runs to 14 residues. This chain's CDR3 is CATSRAGGNQPQHF. The CDR3 region has the DNA TGTGCCACCAGCAGAGCGGGCGGGAATCAGCCCCAGCATTTT.

The genes are TRBV28 and TRBJ2-7; 13 bases agree with TRBD2. The CDR3 contains 15 residues. Trimming cost V 5 bases and J 3 bases; bases outside gene matches: 4. The germline V gene encodes CDR1 MDHEN and CDR2 SYDVKM. The CDR3 DNA sequence: TGTGCCAGCAGTCTACGGACTAGCGGGAGCTACGAGCAGTACTTC. Its protein is CASSLRTSGSYEQYF.